This TCR beta chain was captured by sequencing in a study of shared clonotypes between healthy human individuals. The CDR3 covers 16 residues. Germline V gene lookup returns CDR1 SGHNT and CDR2 YYREEE (reference sequence). With 0 bases removed from V and 3 bases from J, the gap between germline ends came to 16 bases. Measured with immunoSEQ multiplex PCR; TCRdb has only the in-frame clones, and not every one. Of roughly 1,600,000 clones in the sample, around 98.5% were seen once. The sequenced sample was naive CD4+ T cells sorted from blood. The subset was: CD45RA+ positively selected. V is TRBV5-4 and J is TRBJ2-7, with a tentative D call TRBD1 (6 bases). This TCR was sampled from a man aged 30-40 years in good health. The CDR3: CASSLALPDRNYEQYF. CDR3 nucleotides: TGTGCCAGCAGCTTGGCCCTACCGGACAGAAACTACGAGCAGTACTTC.